This T cell receptor beta chain appears in the sequencing data of a study of T cells in Graves' hyperthyroidism and ophthalmopathy. Diagnosing involved the use of clinical symptoms, serum thyroxine and TRAb, thyroid ultrasound and orbital computed tomography. The CDR3 regions of TCR beta were amplified from RNA transcripts. The HTBI primer set drove a first-round RT-PCR of the TCR CDR3. From the multiplex PCR reads, TCRdb called clonotypes with MiXCR, one entry per CDR3 protein. Among some 570,000 distinct CDR3 sequences, approximately 14% were seen once, and the ten largest hold 7% to 9%. There are many counts of this clonotype. Trimming took 2 bases from V and 3 from J, leaving 13 bases between them. The CDR3 has 15 residues. Per germline, CDR1 MNHEY and CDR2 SMNVEV (reference sequence).

The sequence came from a woman younger than 30 with Graves' ophthalmopathy. The rearrangement joins TRBV27 to TRBJ1-2; maybe TRBD1 (5 bases). The sample taken for sequencing was blood. The CDR3 coding sequence is TGTGCCAGCAGTTTAGATGGGACGGGGGACTATGGCTACACCTTC. Translation gives CASSLDGTGDYGYTF.